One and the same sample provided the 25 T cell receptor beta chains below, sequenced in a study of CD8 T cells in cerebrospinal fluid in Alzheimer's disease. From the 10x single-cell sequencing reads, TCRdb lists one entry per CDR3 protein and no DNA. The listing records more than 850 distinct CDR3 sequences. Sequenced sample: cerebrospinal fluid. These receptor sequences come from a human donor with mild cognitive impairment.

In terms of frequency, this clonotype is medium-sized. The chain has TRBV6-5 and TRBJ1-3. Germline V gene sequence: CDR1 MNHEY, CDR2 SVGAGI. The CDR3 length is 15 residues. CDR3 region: CASSYIGSSGNTIYF.

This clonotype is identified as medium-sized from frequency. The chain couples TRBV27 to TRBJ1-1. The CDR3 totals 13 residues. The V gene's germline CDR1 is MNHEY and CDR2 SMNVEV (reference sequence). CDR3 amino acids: CASSFRGRTEAFF.

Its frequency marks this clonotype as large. This CDR3 reads CASSSPPRRETQYF. This chain connects TRBV11-1 to TRBJ2-5; the D call of TRBD2 rests on TCRdb alone, since no DNA is present to check it. Per germline, CDR1 SGHAT and CDR2 FQDESV (reference sequence). CDR3 length equals 14 residues.

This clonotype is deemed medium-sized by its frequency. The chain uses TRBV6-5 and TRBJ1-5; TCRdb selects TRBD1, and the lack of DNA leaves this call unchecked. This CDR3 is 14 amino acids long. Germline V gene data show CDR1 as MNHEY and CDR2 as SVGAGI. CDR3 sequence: CASSYSGGNQPQHF.

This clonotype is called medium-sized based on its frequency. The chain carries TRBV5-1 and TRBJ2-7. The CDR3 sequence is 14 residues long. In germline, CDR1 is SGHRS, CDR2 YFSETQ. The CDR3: CASSLGGSSYEQYF.

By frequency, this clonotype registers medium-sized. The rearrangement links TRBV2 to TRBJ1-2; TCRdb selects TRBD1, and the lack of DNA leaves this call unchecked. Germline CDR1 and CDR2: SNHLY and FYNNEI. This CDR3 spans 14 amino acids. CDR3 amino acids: CASSEEGVGYGYTF.

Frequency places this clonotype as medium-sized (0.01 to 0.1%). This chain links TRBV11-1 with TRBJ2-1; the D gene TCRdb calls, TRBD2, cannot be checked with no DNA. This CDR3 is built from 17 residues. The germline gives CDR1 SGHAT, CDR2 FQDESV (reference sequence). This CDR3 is CASSPLLAGGLLNEQFF.

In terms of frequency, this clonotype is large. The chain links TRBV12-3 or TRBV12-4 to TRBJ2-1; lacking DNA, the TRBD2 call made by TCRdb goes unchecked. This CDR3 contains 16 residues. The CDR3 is CASSPYRGGNYNEQFF.

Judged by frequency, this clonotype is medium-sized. The CDR3 spells CSVSQDDKAGGEAFF. The chain joins TRBV29-1 to TRBJ1-1. Germline values: CDR1 SQVTM, CDR2 ANQGSEA. This CDR3 spans 15 amino acids. Full variable domain (outside the CDR3, taken from reference TRBV29-1 and TRBJ1-1): SAVISQKPSRDICQRGTSLTIQCQVDSQVTMMFWYRQQPGQSLTLIATANQGSEATYESGFVIDKFPISRPNLTFSTLTVSNMSPEDSSIYLCSVSQDDKAGGEAFFGQGTRLTVV.

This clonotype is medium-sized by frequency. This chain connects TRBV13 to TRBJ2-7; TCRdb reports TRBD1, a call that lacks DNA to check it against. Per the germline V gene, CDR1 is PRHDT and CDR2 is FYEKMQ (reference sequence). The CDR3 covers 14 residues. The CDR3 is CASSARQGVYEQYF.

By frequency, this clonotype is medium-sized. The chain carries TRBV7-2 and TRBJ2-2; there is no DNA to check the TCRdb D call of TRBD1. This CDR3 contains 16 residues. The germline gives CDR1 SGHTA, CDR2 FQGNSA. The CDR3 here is CASSSRRTGDTGELFF.

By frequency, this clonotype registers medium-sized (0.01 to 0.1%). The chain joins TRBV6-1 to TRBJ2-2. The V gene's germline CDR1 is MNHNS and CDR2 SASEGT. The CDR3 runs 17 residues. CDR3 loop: CASRSINRPSNTGELFF.

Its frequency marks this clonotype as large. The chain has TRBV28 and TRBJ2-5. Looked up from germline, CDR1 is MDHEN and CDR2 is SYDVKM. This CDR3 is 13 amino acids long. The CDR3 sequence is CASSHRWVATQYF.

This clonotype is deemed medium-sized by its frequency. This CDR3 is CATNRGTEAFF. This chain links TRBV28 with TRBJ1-1; TCRdb designates TRBD1, a call that cannot be tested without DNA. The germline gives CDR1 MDHEN, CDR2 SYDVKM. The CDR3 has 11 residues.

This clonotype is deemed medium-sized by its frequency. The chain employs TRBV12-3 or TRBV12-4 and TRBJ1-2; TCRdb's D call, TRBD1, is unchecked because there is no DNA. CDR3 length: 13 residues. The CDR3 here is CASTLPGFHGYTF.

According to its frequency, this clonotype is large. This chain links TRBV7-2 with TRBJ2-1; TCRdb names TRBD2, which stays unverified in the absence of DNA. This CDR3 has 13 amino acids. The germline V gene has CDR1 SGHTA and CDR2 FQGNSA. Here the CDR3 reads CASKTSGYNEQFF.

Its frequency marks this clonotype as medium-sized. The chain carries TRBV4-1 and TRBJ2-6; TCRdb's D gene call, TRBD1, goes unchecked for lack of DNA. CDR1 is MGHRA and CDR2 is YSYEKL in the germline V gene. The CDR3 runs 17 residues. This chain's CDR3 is CASSPGTGFSGANVLTF.

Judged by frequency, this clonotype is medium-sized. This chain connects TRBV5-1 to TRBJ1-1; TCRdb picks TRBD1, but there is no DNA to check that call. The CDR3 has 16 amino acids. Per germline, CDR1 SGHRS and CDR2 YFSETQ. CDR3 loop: CASSLGAGGSDTEAFF. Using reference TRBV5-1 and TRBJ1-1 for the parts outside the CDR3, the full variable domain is KAGVTQTPRYLIKTRGQQVTLSCSPISGHRSVSWYQQTPGQGLQFLFEYFSETQRNKGNFPGRFSGRQFSNSRSEMNVSTLELGDSALYLCASSLGAGGSDTEAFFGQGTRLTVV.

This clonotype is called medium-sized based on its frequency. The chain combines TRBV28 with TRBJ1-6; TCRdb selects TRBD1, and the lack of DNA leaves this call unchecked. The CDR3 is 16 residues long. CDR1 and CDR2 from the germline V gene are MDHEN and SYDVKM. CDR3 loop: CASSSMGTGYNSPLHF.

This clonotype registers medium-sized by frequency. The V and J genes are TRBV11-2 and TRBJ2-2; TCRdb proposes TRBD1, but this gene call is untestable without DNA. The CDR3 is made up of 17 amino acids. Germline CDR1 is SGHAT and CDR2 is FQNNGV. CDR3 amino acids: CASSLRVRGQGTGELFF.

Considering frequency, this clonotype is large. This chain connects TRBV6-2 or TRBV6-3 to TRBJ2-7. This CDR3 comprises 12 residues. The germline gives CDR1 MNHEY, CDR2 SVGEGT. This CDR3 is CASSYPSHEQYF.

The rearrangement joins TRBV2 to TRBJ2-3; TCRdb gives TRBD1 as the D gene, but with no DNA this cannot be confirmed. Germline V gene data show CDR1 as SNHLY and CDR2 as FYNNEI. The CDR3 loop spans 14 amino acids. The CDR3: CASRRWDNSDTQYF.

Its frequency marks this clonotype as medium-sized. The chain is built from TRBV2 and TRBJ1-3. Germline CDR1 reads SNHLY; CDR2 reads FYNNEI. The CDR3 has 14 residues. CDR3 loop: CASTTGPVGNTIYF. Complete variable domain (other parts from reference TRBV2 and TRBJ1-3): EPEVTQTPSHQVTQMGQEVILRCVPISNHLYFYWYRQILGQKVEFLVSFYNNEISEKSEIFDDQFSVERPDGSNFTLKIRSTKLEDSAMYFCASTTGPVGNTIYFGEGSWLTVV.

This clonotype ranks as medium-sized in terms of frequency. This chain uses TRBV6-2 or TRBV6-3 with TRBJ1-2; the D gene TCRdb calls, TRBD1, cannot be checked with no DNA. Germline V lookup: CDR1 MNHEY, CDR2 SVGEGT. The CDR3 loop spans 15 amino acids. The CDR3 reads CASSSRGTANYGYTF.

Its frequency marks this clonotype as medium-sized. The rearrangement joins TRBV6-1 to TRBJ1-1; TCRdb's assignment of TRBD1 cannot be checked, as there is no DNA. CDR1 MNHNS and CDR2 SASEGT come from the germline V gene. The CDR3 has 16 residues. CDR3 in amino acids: CASKLDRGLDNTEAFF.